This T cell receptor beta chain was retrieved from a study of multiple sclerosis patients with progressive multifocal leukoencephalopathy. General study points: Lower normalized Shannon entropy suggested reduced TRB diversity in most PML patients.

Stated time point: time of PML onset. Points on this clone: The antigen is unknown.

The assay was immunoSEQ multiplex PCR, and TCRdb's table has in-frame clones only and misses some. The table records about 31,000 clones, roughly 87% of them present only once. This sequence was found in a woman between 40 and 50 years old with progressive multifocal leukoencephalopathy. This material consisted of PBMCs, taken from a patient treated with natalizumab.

The CDR3 nucleotides are TGCGCCAGCAGCCAAGATTACGGGGGGTTTGGGGAGCTGTTTTTT. Its translation is CASSQDYGGFGELFF. J is TRBJ2-2 and V is TRBV4-3; 7 positions agree with TRBD2. The junction had 6 bases not matched to a gene; V was cut back by 0 bases and J by 8 bases. This CDR3 is 15 amino acids long. Per germline, CDR1 LGHNA and CDR2 YSLEER.